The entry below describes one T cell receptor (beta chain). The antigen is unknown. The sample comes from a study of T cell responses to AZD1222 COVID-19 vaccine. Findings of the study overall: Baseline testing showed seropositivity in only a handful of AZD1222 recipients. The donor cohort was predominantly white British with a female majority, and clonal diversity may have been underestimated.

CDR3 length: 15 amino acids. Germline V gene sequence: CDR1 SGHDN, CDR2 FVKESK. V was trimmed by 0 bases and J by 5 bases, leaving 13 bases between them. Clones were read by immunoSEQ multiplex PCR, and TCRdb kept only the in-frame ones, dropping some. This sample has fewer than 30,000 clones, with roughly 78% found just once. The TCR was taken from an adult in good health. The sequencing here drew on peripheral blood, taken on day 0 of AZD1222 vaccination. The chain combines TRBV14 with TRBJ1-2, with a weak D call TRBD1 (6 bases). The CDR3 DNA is TGTGCCAGCAGCCAAGATCTGGGGGGCGCTTATGGCTACACCTTC. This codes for CASSQDLGGAYGYTF.